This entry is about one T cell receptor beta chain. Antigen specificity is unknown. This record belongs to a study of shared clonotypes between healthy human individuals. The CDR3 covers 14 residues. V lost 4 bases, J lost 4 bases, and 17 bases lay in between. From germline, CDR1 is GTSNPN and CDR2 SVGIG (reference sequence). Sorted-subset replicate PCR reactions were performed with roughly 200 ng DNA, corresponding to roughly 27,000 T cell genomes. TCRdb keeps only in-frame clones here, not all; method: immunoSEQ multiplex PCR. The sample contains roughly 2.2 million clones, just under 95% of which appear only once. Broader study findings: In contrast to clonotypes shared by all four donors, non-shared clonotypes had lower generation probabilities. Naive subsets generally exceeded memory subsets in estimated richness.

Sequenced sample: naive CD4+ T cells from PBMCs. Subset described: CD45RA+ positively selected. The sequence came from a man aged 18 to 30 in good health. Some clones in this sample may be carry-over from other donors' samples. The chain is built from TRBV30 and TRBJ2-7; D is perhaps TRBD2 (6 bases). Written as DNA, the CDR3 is TGTGCCTGGACGGGCCCCGGGGGAAAATACGAGCAGTACTTC. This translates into CAWTGPGGKYEQYF.